Listed here are 14 T cell receptor beta chains from one sample, sequenced in a study of T cells in Graves' hyperthyroidism and ophthalmopathy. TCR beta CDR3 regions were amplified from RNA. HTBI primers were employed in a first-round RT-PCR of the TCR CDR3. From the multiplex PCR reads, TCRdb called clonotypes with MiXCR, one entry per CDR3 protein. The data contain more than 550,000 distinct CDR3 sequences, about 45% of them singletons. Input material: peripheral blood or thyroid tissue (not recorded which). These receptors all stem from an adult man with Graves' disease, either hyperthyroidism or ophthalmopathy (not recorded which).

The chain carries TRBV20-1 and TRBJ1-2; D call uncertain. The CDR3 covers 14 residues. Germline lookup yields CDR1 DFQATT and CDR2 SNEGSKA (reference sequence). The V gene lost 3 bases and the J gene lost 2 bases, with 13 bases spanning the gap. The CDR3 is CSASEAGKNYGYTF. CDR3 coding DNA: TGCAGTGCTAGTGAGGCGGGGAAAAACTATGGCTACACCTTC.

This clonotype was recorded once. The rearrangement links TRBV7-6 to TRBJ2-7, with 10 nucleotides matching TRBD1. This CDR3 is built from 16 residues. The V segment lost 6 bases and the J segment 5 bases; nucleotides outside the gene matches: 13. CDR1 and CDR2 from the germline V gene are SGHVS and FNYEAQ. The CDR3: CASSQGGTGAGNEQYF. The CDR3 DNA reads TGTGCCAGCAGTCAAGGAGGGACAGGGGCTGGGAACGAGCAGTACTTC.

The chain couples TRBV6-5 to TRBJ1-2; tentatively, D is TRBD1 (6 bases). Germline CDR1 and CDR2: MNHEY and SVGAGI. CDR3 length: 15 amino acids. V was cut by 0 bases and J by 8 bases, with 16 bases left in between. The CDR3 DNA is TGTGCCAGCAGTTACTCCGTCGGCGGAGGGGGAGGCTACACCTTC. It codes for CASSYSVGGGGGYTF.

V is TRBV11-1 and J is TRBJ2-7; D may correspond to TRBD1 or TRBD2 (5 bases each). V shed 5 bases and J shed 3 bases, with 17 bases lying between them. Germline lookup yields CDR1 SGHAT and CDR2 FQDESV (reference sequence). The CDR3 covers 15 residues. The CDR3 DNA is TGTGCCAGCAGCCCCCAACGGGACCACATCTACGAGCAGTACTTC. Encoded protein: CASSPQRDHIYEQYF.

The chain employs TRBV24-1 and TRBJ1-2; a possible D gene is TRBD1 (5 bases). Germline V CDR1 and CDR2: KGHDR, SFDVKD. V dropped 5 bases and J dropped 6 bases, with 12 bases sitting between them. The CDR3 consists of 13 residues. The CDR3 reads CATSASGRDGYTF. The CDR3 DNA reads as TGTGCCACCAGTGCGTCAGGGAGAGATGGCTACACCTTC.

This clonotype was picked up a small number of times. The chain has TRBV7-2 and TRBJ1-3; tentative D call: TRBD1 (5 bases). CDR3 size: 14 residues. Germline V gene sequence: CDR1 SGHTA, CDR2 FQGNSA. V was clipped by 6 bases and J by 2 bases, with 11 bases between them. The chain's CDR3 is CASSERRAGNTIYF. In DNA, the CDR3 is TGTGCCAGCAGTGAACGCAGGGCTGGAAACACCATATATTTT.

Note on this clonotype: It may be a read error: a sequence one base away is much more abundant. This chain links TRBV7-9 with TRBJ2-5; D ambiguous. From germline, CDR1 is SEHNR and CDR2 FQNEAQ (reference sequence). Trimming shortened V by 7 bases and J by 3 bases, and 6 bases separated the two germline ends. This CDR3 region has 11 residues. CDR3 amino acids: CASTPEETQYF. The CDR3 coding sequence is TGTGCCAGCACCCCCGAAGAGACCCAGTACTTC.

This clonotype was found a few times. CDR3: CASSYKVSNQPQHF. Here the CDR3 DNA reads TGTGCCAGCAGTTACAAGGTTAGCAATCAGCCCCAGCATTTT. V usage is TRBV6-5 and J usage is TRBJ1-5; no clear D. The length of the CDR3 is 14 residues. Trimming shortened V by 2 bases and J by 0 bases, and 5 bases separated the two germline ends. Looked up from germline, CDR1 is MNHEY and CDR2 is SVGAGI.

This clonotype was seen ten or more times. The rearrangement joins TRBV5-1 to TRBJ2-7; D may be TRBD2 (6 bases). V was pared by 3 bases and J by 7 bases, with 11 bases between. The CDR3 runs to 12 residues. Per the germline V gene, CDR1 is SGHRS and CDR2 is YFSETQ. The CDR3 protein is CASSWDSLEQYF. DNA of the CDR3: TGCGCCAGCAGCTGGGACTCGCTTGAGCAGTACTTC.

This clonotype was observed a handful of times. The V and J genes are TRBV7-2 and TRBJ1-1; TRBD1 is a possible D gene (5 bases). This CDR3 has 14 residues. From germline, CDR1 is SGHTA and CDR2 FQGNSA. Trimming took off 5 bases at V and 4 bases at J, with 14 bases between the two ends. The DNA for the CDR3 is TGTGCCAGCAGCAATGGAGGGGTTGCCACTGAAGCTTTCTTT. It yields the protein CASSNGGVATEAFF.

Remarks on this clonotype: With a much larger clone just one base away, this may be a read error. The J gene is TRBJ1-6, the V gene TRBV2; D is perhaps TRBD1 (5 bases). The V end lost 6 bases, the J end lost 10 bases, and 16 bases lay between the germline ends. The CDR3 length is 14 residues. The germline V gene has CDR1 SNHLY and CDR2 FYNNEI. Written as DNA, the CDR3 is TGTGCCAGCAGGTCCTCCCAGGGCGGCTCACCCCTCCACTTT. Protein sequence: CASRSSQGGSPLHF.

This clonotype was counted many times. The chain uses TRBV2 and TRBJ1-5; 9 bases are a match to TRBD1. The germline gives CDR1 SNHLY, CDR2 FYNNEI. V shed 4 bases, J shed 2 bases, and the junction held 0 bases outside the gene matches. CDR3 length: 14 amino acids. The CDR3 reads CASSGTGGNQPQHF. The CDR3 DNA follows: TGTGCCAGCAGTGGGACAGGGGGCAATCAGCCCCAGCATTTT.

This clonotype was counted at least ten times. The gene calls are TRBV29-1 and TRBJ1-2; perhaps TRBD1 as D (5 bases). Germline V gene data show CDR1 as SQVTM and CDR2 as ANQGSEA. V was clipped by 3 bases and J by 2 bases, with 10 bases between them. This CDR3 region has 13 residues. CDR3 sequence: CSVDRDANYGYTF. The DNA of the CDR3 is TGCAGCGTTGACAGGGATGCCAACTATGGCTACACCTTC.

The chain recombines TRBV5-1 with TRBJ1-5, with 7 bases matching TRBD1. CDR3 size: 15 residues. Germline V CDR1 and CDR2: SGHRS, YFSETQ. Trimming took 4 bases from V and 3 from J; bases not matched to a gene: 7. The chain's CDR3 is CASSQAGQVNQPQHF. CDR3 coding DNA: TGCGCCAGCAGCCAGGCCGGACAGGTCAATCAGCCCCAGCATTTT.